The entry below gives a single TCR beta chain sequence along with its context. What it binds is not known. V was clipped by 7 bases and J by 4 bases; unmatched bases: 5. The CDR3 spans 15 residues. CDR1 and CDR2 from the germline V gene are MNHEY and SVGAGI. The PCR was carried out with 60 Vbeta primers and 13 Jbeta primers. Profiled with immunoSEQ multiplex PCR; TCRdb holds only in-frame clones, not every one. The sample includes a few hundred thousand clones, roughly 80% of them seen just once. This sample was included in a study of cytomegalovirus exposure and HLA in healthy donors. Findings of the study overall: CMV antigen specificity of a few CMV-associated chains was confirmed in vitro. A cluster of highly shared sequence variants was likely a sequencing artifact.

The source is a man aged 30 to 45 in good health and CMV-seronegative. Sequenced material: PBMCs. V and J are TRBV6-5 and TRBJ2-2; TRBD2 matches 11 bases. CDR3 residues: CASTISGGVTGELFF. DNA of the CDR3: TGTGCCAGCACCATTAGCGGGGGGGTCACCGGGGAGCTGTTTTTT.